A selection of T cell receptor beta chains follows, all from one sample in a study of blood T cell repertoires in COVID-19. TCRdb's table, derived via immunoSEQ multiplex PCR, lists solely in-frame clones and lacks some. The profile covers under 50,000 clones, with about 76% appearing a single time and around 20% taken by the ten largest. Sequencing was done on a sample of peripheral blood. The source is a human donor with active or convalescent COVID-19. The donor label of this sample is uncertain. Each CDR3 is given with its conserved first and last residue. The D gene is left open where the match is weak. A clone size is listed for some rows: how often the clone was seen (once, few, many), or a class if it is expanded.

clone_size: -; j_call: TRBJ1-1; d_call: -; v_call: TRBV7-3; cdr3_aa: CASSLYIQDEAFF; cdr3_nt: TGTGCCAGCAGCTTATATATACAGGATGAAGCTTTCTTT
clone_size: once; j_call: TRBJ1-1; d_call: -; v_call: TRBV19; cdr3_aa: CASSIGGNTEAFF; cdr3_nt: TGTGCCAGTAGTATCGGAGGGAACACTGAAGCTTTCTTT
clone_size: -; j_call: TRBJ2-5; d_call: TRBD2; v_call: TRBV24-1; cdr3_aa: CATSQDRGYGTSGRAYETQYF; cdr3_nt: TGTGCCACCAGTCAGGACAGGGGATATGGGACTAGCGGGAGGGCGTATGAGACCCAGTACTTC
clone_size: -; j_call: TRBJ2-1; d_call: -; v_call: TRBV14; cdr3_aa: CASSRNGAFNEQFF; cdr3_nt: TGTGCCAGCAGCCGGAATGGGGCGTTCAATGAGCAGTTCTTC
clone_size: once; j_call: TRBJ1-5; d_call: -; v_call: TRBV28; cdr3_aa: CASRSPTGSNQPQHF; cdr3_nt: TGTGCCAGCAGATCCCCGACGGGGAGCAATCAGCCCCAGCATTTT
clone_size: -; j_call: TRBJ1-3; d_call: -; v_call: TRBV7-8; cdr3_aa: CASSPRTQGNTIYF; cdr3_nt: TGTGCCAGCAGCCCTCGGACACAGGGAAACACCATATATTTT
clone_size: -; j_call: TRBJ1-5; d_call: -; v_call: TRBV19; cdr3_aa: CASSIADSNQPQHF; cdr3_nt: TGTGCCAGTAGTATCGCGGACAGTAATCAGCCCCAGCATTTT
clone_size: -; j_call: TRBJ1-1; d_call: -; v_call: TRBV5-1; cdr3_aa: CASSFASELMNTEAFF; cdr3_nt: TGCGCCAGCAGCTTCGCAAGCGAGTTAATGAACACTGAAGCTTTCTTT
clone_size: once; j_call: TRBJ1-5; d_call: -; v_call: TRBV3-1/TRBV3-2; cdr3_aa: CASSQSLDQPQHF; cdr3_nt: TGTGCCAGCAGCCAAAGTCTAGATCAGCCCCAGCATTTT
clone_size: -; j_call: TRBJ1-2; d_call: TRBD1; v_call: TRBV30; cdr3_aa: CAWSGDSGYGYTF; cdr3_nt: TGTGCCTGGAGTGGGGACAGTGGATATGGCTACACCTTC
clone_size: -; j_call: TRBJ2-3; d_call: TRBD2; v_call: TRBV3-1/TRBV3-2; cdr3_aa: CASSRLGLAGGSSTDTQYF; cdr3_nt: TGTGCCAGCAGCCGGTTAGGACTAGCGGGAGGGTCTAGCACAGATACGCAGTATTTT
clone_size: -; j_call: TRBJ2-7; d_call: -; v_call: TRBV5-5; cdr3_aa: CASSLVLGGEQYF; cdr3_nt: TGTGCCAGCAGCTTGGTGCTCGGAGGCGAGCAGTACTTC
clone_size: -; j_call: TRBJ2-3; d_call: TRBD2; v_call: TRBV7-3; cdr3_aa: CASSLSGTTLTDTQYF; cdr3_nt: TGTGCCAGCAGCCTCTCCGGGACTACCTTGACAGATACGCAGTATTTT
clone_size: -; j_call: TRBJ2-3; d_call: TRBD2; v_call: TRBV7-3; cdr3_aa: CASSLTAASGRTDTQYF; cdr3_nt: TGTGCCAGCAGCCTGACCGCGGCTAGCGGTCGCACAGATACGCAGTATTTT
clone_size: -; j_call: TRBJ2-4; d_call: TRBD2; v_call: TRBV3-1/TRBV3-2; cdr3_aa: CASSHFLAGGTSKNIQYF; cdr3_nt: TGTGCCAGCAGCCATTTTCTAGCGGGAGGGACGTCCAAAAACATTCAGTACTTC
clone_size: -; j_call: TRBJ2-6; d_call: TRBD1; v_call: TRBV9; cdr3_aa: CASSVALGQGYGANVLTF; cdr3_nt: TGTGCCAGCAGCGTAGCTTTGGGACAGGGTTATGGGGCCAACGTCCTGACTTTC
clone_size: -; j_call: TRBJ2-7; d_call: TRBD2; v_call: TRBV3-1/TRBV3-2; cdr3_aa: CASRESGRGYEQYF; cdr3_nt: TGTGCCAGCAGGGAGAGCGGGAGGGGCTACGAGCAGTACTTC
clone_size: once; j_call: TRBJ2-2; d_call: TRBD2; v_call: TRBV4-1; cdr3_aa: CASSETGTSGRKTGELFF; cdr3_nt: TGCGCCAGCAGCGAGACCGGGACTAGCGGGAGAAAGACCGGGGAGCTGTTTTTT
clone_size: -; j_call: TRBJ1-5; d_call: -; v_call: TRBV6-6; cdr3_aa: CASTEGASQHF; cdr3_nt: TGTGCCAGCACCGAGGGAGCCTCCCAGCATTTT
clone_size: few; j_call: TRBJ1-2; d_call: -; v_call: TRBV30; cdr3_aa: CAWSTNGGLSYGYTF; cdr3_nt: TGTGCCTGGAGTACCAACGGGGGGCTTTCCTATGGCTACACCTTC
clone_size: few; j_call: TRBJ1-4; d_call: -; v_call: TRBV2; cdr3_aa: CASRQDNNEKLFF; cdr3_nt: TGTGCCAGCAGACAGGACAATAATGAAAAACTGTTTTTT
clone_size: -; j_call: TRBJ2-3; d_call: -; v_call: TRBV3-1/TRBV3-2; cdr3_aa: CASSQEVRWRPNTDTQYF; cdr3_nt: TGTGCCAGCAGCCAAGAAGTCCGCTGGAGGCCAAACACAGATACGCAGTATTTT
clone_size: -; j_call: TRBJ1-3; d_call: TRBD1; v_call: TRBV10-3; cdr3_aa: CAIRGTGTGNTIYF; cdr3_nt: TGTGCCATCAGGGGGACAGGGACTGGAAACACCATATATTTT
clone_size: once; j_call: TRBJ1-4; d_call: -; v_call: TRBV29-1; cdr3_aa: CSVAGLQGHNEKLFF; cdr3_nt: TGCAGCGTTGCGGGCCTACAGGGCCATAATGAAAAACTGTTTTTT
clone_size: -; j_call: TRBJ2-1; d_call: TRBD2; v_call: TRBV10-2; cdr3_aa: CASRTSGRGGEQFF; cdr3_nt: TGCGCCAGCAGGACTAGCGGGAGGGGGGGTGAGCAGTTCTTC
clone_size: -; j_call: TRBJ2-7; d_call: -; v_call: TRBV14; cdr3_aa: CASSQGLTTGEQYF; cdr3_nt: TGTGCCAGCAGCCAAGGACTCACCACGGGGGAGCAGTACTTC
clone_size: -; j_call: TRBJ2-3; d_call: -; v_call: TRBV7-8; cdr3_aa: CASSLAQRSDTQYF; cdr3_nt: TGTGCCAGCAGCTTAGCGCAGCGTTCAGATACGCAGTATTTT
clone_size: -; j_call: TRBJ1-1; d_call: -; v_call: TRBV4-1; cdr3_aa: CASSQDAVAFF; cdr3_nt: TGCGCCAGCAGCCAAGATGCAGTGGCTTTCTTT
clone_size: -; j_call: TRBJ1-5; d_call: TRBD1; v_call: TRBV19; cdr3_aa: CASSYGQGVGQPQHF; cdr3_nt: TGTGCCAGTAGTTACGGACAGGGCGTGGGTCAGCCCCAGCATTTT
clone_size: -; j_call: TRBJ2-4; d_call: TRBD1; v_call: TRBV7-2; cdr3_aa: CASSLGGTGRNIQYF; cdr3_nt: TGTGCCAGCAGCTTAGGTGGGACAGGGAGGAACATTCAGTACTTC
clone_size: -; j_call: TRBJ2-2; d_call: TRBD2; v_call: TRBV9; cdr3_aa: CASSLLGGAFGELFF; cdr3_nt: TGTGCCAGCAGCCTCCTGGGAGGGGCCTTCGGGGAGCTGTTTTTT
clone_size: -; j_call: TRBJ1-2; d_call: -; v_call: TRBV29-1; cdr3_aa: CSVGREDGYTF; cdr3_nt: TGCAGCGTGGGAAGGGAGGATGGCTACACCTTC
clone_size: -; j_call: TRBJ2-1; d_call: TRBD2; v_call: TRBV19; cdr3_aa: CASSLTLAGEQFF; cdr3_nt: TGTGCCAGTAGCCTCACACTAGCGGGAGAGCAGTTCTTC
clone_size: few; j_call: TRBJ1-5; d_call: TRBD1; v_call: TRBV6-5; cdr3_aa: CASSYDRASNQPQHF; cdr3_nt: TGTGCCAGCAGTTACGACAGGGCCAGCAATCAGCCCCAGCATTTT
clone_size: -; j_call: TRBJ2-2; d_call: -; v_call: TRBV11-2; cdr3_aa: CASSEARTGELFF; cdr3_nt: TGTGCCAGCAGCGAGGCACGAACGGGGGAGCTGTTTTTT
clone_size: -; j_call: TRBJ2-2; d_call: TRBD2; v_call: TRBV5-8; cdr3_aa: CASSLEVTSMGTGELFF; cdr3_nt: TGTGCCAGCAGCTTGGAGGTGACTAGCATGGGTACCGGGGAGCTGTTTTTT
clone_size: -; j_call: TRBJ2-7; d_call: TRBD2; v_call: TRBV2; cdr3_aa: CASMPGLPYEQYF; cdr3_nt: TGTGCCAGCATGCCGGGACTACCTTACGAGCAGTACTTC
clone_size: few; j_call: TRBJ1-5; d_call: -; v_call: TRBV12-3/TRBV12-4; cdr3_aa: CASSLGGQPQHF; cdr3_nt: TGTGCCAGCAGTTTGGGGGGACAGCCCCAGCATTTT
clone_size: -; j_call: TRBJ1-1; d_call: TRBD1; v_call: TRBV10-1; cdr3_aa: CASRSGGQSAEAFF; cdr3_nt: TGCGCCAGCAGGTCAGGGGGGCAGTCGGCTGAAGCTTTCTTT
clone_size: -; j_call: TRBJ1-2; d_call: -; v_call: TRBV12-3/TRBV12-4; cdr3_aa: CASSLGTGNGYTF; cdr3_nt: TGTGCCAGCAGTTTAGGAACAGGGAATGGCTACACCTTC
clone_size: -; j_call: TRBJ2-3; d_call: TRBD1; v_call: TRBV29-1; cdr3_aa: CSVEGGGGGDTQYF; cdr3_nt: TGCAGCGTTGAAGGAGGGGGCGGTGGAGATACGCAGTATTTT
clone_size: -; j_call: TRBJ2-7; d_call: -; v_call: TRBV14; cdr3_aa: CASSQDQADYSYEQYF; cdr3_nt: TGTGCCAGCAGCCAAGATCAAGCGGATTACTCCTACGAGCAGTACTTC
clone_size: -; j_call: TRBJ1-2; d_call: -; v_call: TRBV30; cdr3_aa: CAWSGDLLYGYTF; cdr3_nt: TGTGCCTGGAGCGGGGATCTCCTCTATGGCTACACCTTC
clone_size: -; j_call: TRBJ2-3; d_call: -; v_call: TRBV2; cdr3_aa: CASSGPAGVAGTQYF; cdr3_nt: TGTGCCAGCAGCGGACCGGCGGGTGTGGCGGGTACGCAGTATTTT
clone_size: -; j_call: TRBJ2-5; d_call: -; v_call: TRBV30; cdr3_aa: CAWSGRGGKTQYF; cdr3_nt: TGTGCCTGGAGTGGGAGGGGAGGAAAGACCCAGTACTTC
clone_size: -; j_call: TRBJ1-1; d_call: -; v_call: TRBV6-1; cdr3_aa: CASSEAVAGDTEAFF; cdr3_nt: TGTGCCAGCAGTGAAGCGGTAGCGGGCGACACTGAAGCTTTCTTT
clone_size: -; j_call: TRBJ1-5; d_call: -; v_call: TRBV4-2; cdr3_aa: CASSQDPGGDQPQHF; cdr3_nt: TGTGCCAGCAGCCAAGATCCCGGGGGAGATCAGCCCCAGCATTTT
clone_size: -; j_call: TRBJ2-5; d_call: -; v_call: TRBV9; cdr3_aa: CASSPNPMAILSQETQYF; cdr3_nt: TGTGCCAGCAGCCCTAATCCTATGGCCATACTATCCCAAGAGACCCAGTACTTC
clone_size: -; j_call: TRBJ2-3; d_call: TRBD2; v_call: TRBV19; cdr3_aa: CASSILGLAGAQDTQYF; cdr3_nt: TGTGCCAGTAGTATTCTAGGGCTAGCGGGAGCCCAAGATACGCAGTATTTT
clone_size: -; j_call: TRBJ2-7; d_call: TRBD2; v_call: TRBV27; cdr3_aa: CASSYVSGRAYEQYF; cdr3_nt: TGTGCCAGCAGTTACGTTAGCGGGAGGGCCTACGAGCAGTACTTC
clone_size: -; j_call: TRBJ2-5; d_call: TRBD1; v_call: TRBV19; cdr3_aa: CASRPGQGEETQYF; cdr3_nt: TGTGCCAGTAGACCAGGACAGGGAGAAGAGACCCAGTACTTC
clone_size: -; j_call: TRBJ1-3; d_call: -; v_call: TRBV19; cdr3_aa: CASSIERHLSGNTIYF; cdr3_nt: TGTGCCAGTAGTATAGAAAGACACCTCTCTGGAAACACCATATATTTT